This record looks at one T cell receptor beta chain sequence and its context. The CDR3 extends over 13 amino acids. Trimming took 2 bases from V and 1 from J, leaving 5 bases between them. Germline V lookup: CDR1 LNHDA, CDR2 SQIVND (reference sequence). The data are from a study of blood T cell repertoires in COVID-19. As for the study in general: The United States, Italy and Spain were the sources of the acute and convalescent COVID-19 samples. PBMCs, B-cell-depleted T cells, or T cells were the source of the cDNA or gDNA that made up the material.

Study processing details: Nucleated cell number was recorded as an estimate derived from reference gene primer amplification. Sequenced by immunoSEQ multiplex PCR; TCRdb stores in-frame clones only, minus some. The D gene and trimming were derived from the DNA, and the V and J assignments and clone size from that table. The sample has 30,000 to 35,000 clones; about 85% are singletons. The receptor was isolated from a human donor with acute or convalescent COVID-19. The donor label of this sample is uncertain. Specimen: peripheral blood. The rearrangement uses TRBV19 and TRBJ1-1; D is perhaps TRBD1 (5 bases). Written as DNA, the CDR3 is TGTGCCAGTAGTATAAGGGGGAACACTGAAGCTTTCTTT. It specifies CASSIRGNTEAFF.